This passage covers 32 T cell receptor beta chains from one sample sequenced in a study of tumor-infiltrating lymphocytes in primary liver carcinoma. Germline DNA was also extracted, with blood RNA taken from unsorted whole blood. A primer matching the constant region was used to make TCR beta cDNA from approximately 500 ng of total RNA. TCR beta libraries came from three nested multiplex PCR rounds using slightly modified ARM-PCR. The first two PCR rounds used TRBV1-TRBV30 primers with a Cbeta primer, 9 to 11 cycles each. Via MiXCR, TCRdb re-called the multiplex PCR reads, giving one row per CDR3 protein. The sample holds 300,000 to 350,000 distinct CDR3 sequences, 65% seen once. The sequenced material came from peripheral blood. The source is a man aged 40-49 years with primary liver carcinoma and hepatitis B virus infection.

As regards this clonotype: A much larger clone is a single base away; this may be a read error. The V and J genes are TRBV5-1 and TRBJ2-1; possibly TRBD2 for D (5 bases). This CDR3 comprises 15 residues. CDR1 SGHRS and CDR2 YFSETQ come from the germline V gene. The CDR3 sequence: CASCLVGEPYNEQFF. The DNA of the CDR3 is TGCGCCAGCTGCTTGGTTGGGGAGCCCTACAATGAGCAGTTCTTC.

The rearrangement joins TRBV5-4 to TRBJ2-5; no clear D gene. The CDR3 covers 16 residues. Trimming removed 2 bases from V and 1 base from J, with 15 bases in between. The germline V gene has CDR1 SGHNT and CDR2 YYREEE (reference sequence). The CDR3 nucleotides read TGTGCCAGCAGCTTAGGTCTTCAGGCAGCCCAAGAGACCCAGTACTTC. The encoded protein is CASSLGLQAAQETQYF.

Points on this clonotype: The conserved phenylalanine or tryptophan is not found at the CDR3 terminus, so this likely reflects a read error. The V call is TRBV6-1, the J call TRBJ2-1; 7 bases align to TRBD1. Germline trimming cut 2 bases from V and 3 bases from J; bases unmatched to any gene: 7. The germline V gene has CDR1 MNHNS and CDR2 SASEGT. The CDR3 spans 16 residues. CDR3 amino acids: CASSERGTDYYNEQFS. For the CDR3, the DNA is TGTGCCAGCAGTGAAAGAGGGACAGATTACTACAATGAGCAGTTCTCC.

About this clonotype itself: Germline and junction disagree at one end, which may indicate a read error. CDR3 DNA: TGTGCCATCAGCCACCGGACTATCGGAGTAGGGGAGCAGTACTTC. Translating it yields CAISHRTIGVGEQYF. The chain uses TRBV11-1 and TRBJ2-7, with D possibly being TRBD2 (6 bases). Germline loops: CDR1 SGHAT, CDR2 FQDESV (reference sequence). This CDR3 region has 15 residues. Full variable domain (missing parts from reference TRBV11-1 and TRBJ2-7): EAEVAQSPRYKITEKSQAVAFWCDPISGHATLYWYRQILGQGPELLVQFQDESVVDDSQLPKDRFSAERLKGVDSTLKIQPAELGDSAMYLCAISHRTIGVGEQYFGPGTRLTVT.

Concerning this clonotype itself: The junction differs from germline at one of its ends, possibly a read error. The rearrangement joins TRBV11-2 to TRBJ2-3, with 7 bases identical to TRBD2. There are 17 residues in the CDR3. Germline-derived CDR1 and CDR2 are SGHAT and FQNNGV. CDR3 coding DNA: TGTACCAGCAGCTTAGAAAATGGGAGGGGAAAACGAGATACGCGGTATTTT. This sequence encodes CTSSLENGRGKRDTRYF.

This clonotype was recorded many times. The gene calls are TRBV6-1 and TRBJ2-6; D perhaps matches TRBD2 (5 bases). The CDR3 has 16 residues. Trimming took off 3 bases at V and 1 base at J, with 10 bases between the two ends. CDR1 and CDR2 (germline): MNHNS, SASEGT. The CDR3 region has the DNA TGTGCCAGCAGTGAGGGAGCTTGGTCTGGGGCCAACGTCCTGACTTTC. Translated: CASSEGAWSGANVLTF.

The V and J genes are TRBV11-2 and TRBJ2-2; either TRBD1 or TRBD2 may fit D (6 bases each). The germline CDR1 and CDR2 sequences are SGHAT and FQNNGV. Trimming pared 7 bases from V and 7 bases from J, leaving 13 bases between. The CDR3 spans 13 residues. The CDR3 region has the DNA TGTGCCAGCATGAGGGGGGCCGACGGGGAGCTGTTTTTT. It translates to CASMRGADGELFF.

This clonotype was found many times. The rearrangement uses TRBV12-3 or TRBV12-4 and TRBJ1-1; weak D call: TRBD1 (6 bases). CDR3 length: 15 residues. Trimming pared 5 bases from V and 3 bases from J, leaving 16 bases between. In nucleotides, the CDR3 is TGTGCCAGCAGTCGTCGGTCGGGGGGCGACACTGAAGCTTTCTTT. Translating it yields CASSRRSGGDTEAFF.

Notes on this clonotype: Possible read error: a much larger clone is one base away. The chain uses TRBV6-5 and TRBJ2-3; D is possibly TRBD2 (6 bases). This CDR3 spans 13 amino acids. Per the germline V gene, CDR1 is MNHEY and CDR2 is SVGAGI. The CDR3 here is CTSRRDSTDTQYF. CDR3 nucleotides: TGTACCAGCAGAAGGGACTCAACAGATACGCAGTATTTT.

A remark on this clonotype: Because it lacks the conserved phenylalanine or tryptophan at the end, this CDR3 is likely a read error. This chain links TRBV11-2 with TRBJ1-5; D gene unclear. The CDR3 length is 14 residues. The germline V gene encodes CDR1 SGHAT and CDR2 FQNNGV. The CDR3 protein is CASNLEGNNQPQHL. The DNA for the CDR3 is TGTGCCAGCAACTTAGAGGGCAACAATCAGCCCCAGCATCTT.

About this clonotype itself: Germline is not matched at one junction end, which may reflect a read error. The chain carries TRBV5-4 and TRBJ2-1; D remains unclear. Germline values: CDR1 SGHNT, CDR2 YYREEE (reference sequence). This CDR3 is built from 15 residues. The DNA of the CDR3 is TGTGCCAGCAGCCCGGACGTTAGCTCCTACAATGAGCGGTTCTTC. This sequence encodes CASSPDVSSYNERFF.

This clonotype was counted only a few times. The chain combines TRBV29-1 with TRBJ1-2; D remains unclear. The V end was cut by 0 bases, the J end by 7 bases, with 21 bases between. The CDR3 has 16 residues. Germline CDR1 reads SQVTM; CDR2 reads ANQGSEA. The CDR3 bases are TGCAGCGTTGAAGATTTCGAAAGGGTTGTTGGTTCTGGCTACACCTTC. It is translated as CSVEDFERVVGSGYTF.

With respect to this clonotype: A clone one base away is much larger, so this may be a read error. V gene TRBV4-1 combines with J gene TRBJ2-1; 7 bases line up with TRBD2. CDR3 size: 17 residues. The germline V gene has CDR1 MGHRA and CDR2 YSYEKL. This CDR3 is CTSSLLPFERDYNEQFF. The CDR3 DNA sequence: TGCACCAGCAGCCTACTGCCCTTTGAGCGGGACTACAATGAGCAGTTCTTC.

Note on this clonotype: A single base separates this from a much larger clone, so it may be a read error. The rearrangement uses TRBV6-1 and TRBJ1-4; no clear D gene. Germline CDR1 reads MNHNS; CDR2 reads SASEGT. The CDR3 has 14 amino acids. CDR3: CGSRFRATNEKLFF. The CDR3, as DNA: TGTGGCAGCCGTTTTCGAGCAACTAATGAAAAACTGTTTTTT.

CDR3 DNA sequence: TGTGCCAGCAGCTTATCTTACAGGGACACTGAAGCTTTCTTT. Its translation: CASSLSYRDTEAFF. The rearrangement links TRBV7-8 to TRBJ1-1; D possibly corresponds to TRBD1 (6 bases). CDR3 length equals 14 residues. Deletions cut 2 bases from V and 3 bases from J, with 10 bases between. Germline V gene lookup returns CDR1 SGHVS and CDR2 FQNEAQ.

Worth noting for this clonotype: A read error may produce the germline difference seen at one junction end. The chain recombines TRBV11-2 with TRBJ2-1; D is possibly TRBD1 (6 bases). CDR1 SGHAT and CDR2 FQNNGV come from the germline V gene. CDR3 length equals 16 residues. Here the CDR3 reads CTSSLVRVGRGNEQFF. The CDR3, as DNA: TGTACCAGCAGCTTAGTCAGGGTGGGTAGGGGGAATGAGCAGTTCTTC.

There are a few counts of this clonotype. Germline and junction disagree at one end, which may indicate a read error. This chain uses TRBV4-1 with TRBJ2-2; 8 bases match TRBD1. The CDR3 runs 16 residues. Germline CDR1 MGHRA, CDR2 YSYEKL. The CDR3 nucleotides are TGCGCCAGCAACGATCTGGACAGGGAGTTAACCGGGGAACTGTTCTTT. Encoded protein: CASNDLDRELTGELFF.

Comments on this clonotype: Given a much more abundant clone one base away, this may be a read error. The chain combines TRBV12-3 or TRBV12-4 with TRBJ2-2; 7 bases map to TRBD1. The length of the CDR3 is 15 residues. V lost 6 bases to trimming and J lost 4 bases; unmatched junction nucleotides: 8. In DNA form, the CDR3 reads TGTGCCAGCAGGATAGGGGGCTCGAGCACCGGGGAGCTGTTTTTT. This sequence encodes CASRIGGSSTGELFF.

This clonotype turned up a few times. The chain links TRBV19 to TRBJ2-1; D uncertain. Germline V lookup: CDR1 LNHDA, CDR2 SQIVND (reference sequence). The V and J ends lost 3 bases and 8 bases respectively, with 14 bases between them. The CDR3 is made up of 14 amino acids. CDR3 residues: CASSISARADEQFF. The CDR3 bases are TGTGCCAGTAGTATTTCGGCGCGTGCTGATGAGCAGTTCTTC.

This clonotype was counted between two and nine times. The chain couples TRBV7-9 to TRBJ2-2; no clear D gene. The ends were cut back, 7 bases at V and 6 bases at J, with 9 bases in the middle. This CDR3 region has 12 residues. The germline gives CDR1 SEHNR, CDR2 FQNEAQ (reference sequence). CDR3 in DNA: TGTGCCAGCATTCAGCACGCCGGGGAGCTGTTTTTT. Encoded protein: CASIQHAGELFF. Drawing the rest from reference TRBV7-9 and TRBJ2-2, the complete variable domain is DTGVSQNPRHKITKRGQNVTFRCDPISEHNRLYWYRQTLGQGPEFLTYFQNEAQLEKSRLLSDRFSAERPKGSFSTLEIQRTEQGDSAMYLCASIQHAGELFFGEGSRLTVL.

This clonotype was observed a few times. The J gene is TRBJ1-5, the V gene TRBV6-1; D is unclear. CDR3 length: 14 residues. CDR1 MNHNS and CDR2 SASEGT come from the germline V gene. Trimming left V 0 bases short and J 7 bases short, with 10 bases between. CDR3 sequence (DNA): TGTGCCAGCAGTGAAGCATGGGAGGGACAGCCCCAGCATTTT. This encodes CASSEAWEGQPQHF.

This sequence joins TRBV12-3 or TRBV12-4 and TRBJ2-1; TRBD2 matches at 11 bases. Germline trimming cut 7 bases from V and 7 bases from J; bases unmatched to any gene: 12. The CDR3 extends over 16 amino acids. Written as DNA, the CDR3 is TGTGCCAGCAATCCCTGGATAGCGGGAGGGTATAATGAGCAGTTCTTC. Its protein is CASNPWIAGGYNEQFF.

As to this clonotype: Mismatch with germline at one junction end may stem from a read error. J is TRBJ2-3 and V is TRBV7-9; TRBD2 matches at 11 bases. This CDR3 has 17 amino acids. Germline V lookup: CDR1 SEHNR, CDR2 FQNEAQ (reference sequence). The CDR3 DNA follows: TGTGCCAGTAGCTTTCCGACTAGCGGGGAAAGCACAGATACGAAGTATTTT. It specifies CASSFPTSGESTDTKYF.

On this clonotype: This may be a read error, as it is one base from a much larger clone. The J gene is TRBJ1-1, the V gene TRBV4-1; maybe TRBD1 (5 bases). The CDR3 covers 15 residues. V gave up 4 bases and J gave up 1 base, with 13 bases separating them. CDR1 and CDR2 from the germline V gene are MGHRA and YSYEKL. The CDR3 bases are TGCGCCAGCAGCCGAGATGCGGGACGGAACACTGAAGCTTTCTTT. This translates into CASSRDAGRNTEAFF.

As concerns this clonotype: An end of the junction does not agree with germline; a read error may underlie this. The chain uses TRBV6-6 and TRBJ2-7, with 8 bases identical to TRBD1. The length of the CDR3 is 16 residues. Germline V gene sequence: CDR1 MNHNY, CDR2 SVGAGI (reference sequence). The CDR3 is CSSSLTPTGVPAELYF. Written as DNA, the CDR3 is TGTTCCAGCAGCCTCACCCCGACAGGGGTACCGGCCGAGCTGTACTTC.

Points on this clonotype: Given a much more abundant clone one base away, this may be a read error. The V call is TRBV5-6, the J call TRBJ1-1, with D unclear. The CDR3 has 13 amino acids. Germline V gives CDR1 SGHDT, CDR2 YYEEEE. CDR3 sequence: CASSSGWATEDFF. The CDR3 DNA reads as TGTGCCAGCAGCTCCGGCTGGGCCACTGAAGATTTCTTT.

This clonotype has ten or more counts. The chain links TRBV5-4 to TRBJ2-7; D gene ambiguous. The CDR3 runs to 15 residues. V was pared by 0 bases and J by 0 bases, with 10 bases between. The V gene's germline CDR1 is SGHNT and CDR2 YYREEE (reference sequence). Here the CDR3 DNA reads TGTGCCAGCAGCTTGGGGGCGGAGAGCTCCTACGAGCAGTACTTC. Translated, it gives CASSLGAESSYEQYF.

J is TRBJ2-7 and V is TRBV7-2; D not certain. Germline V lookup: CDR1 SGHTA, CDR2 FQGNSA. This CDR3 is 12 amino acids long. The ends were cut back, 2 bases at V and 3 bases at J, with 5 bases in the middle. The CDR3 spells CASSLFRYEQYF. For the CDR3, the DNA is TGTGCCAGCAGCTTATTTCGCTACGAGCAGTACTTC.

Details on this clonotype: Possible read error: a much larger clone is one base away. V usage is TRBV4-1 and J usage is TRBJ2-1; TRBD2 might be the D (6 bases). The CDR3 length is 16 residues. Germline CDR1 MGHRA, CDR2 YSYEKL. Trimming shortened V by 0 bases and J by 4 bases, and 13 bases separated the two germline ends. The DNA for the CDR3 is TGCGCCAGCAGCCAAGAGATAGCGGATGGTTACAATGAGCAGTTCTTC. As protein: CASSQEIADGYNEQFF.

This clonotype was detected a few times. This may arise from a read error, as a much more abundant clone is one base away. This sequence joins TRBV4-3 and TRBJ2-2, with D possibly matching TRBD2 (7 bases). Germline CDR1 reads LGHNA; CDR2 reads YSLEER. The CDR3 has 14 residues. The CDR3 sequence is CASNQEGGTGELFF. CDR3 DNA: TGCGCCAGCAACCAAGAGGGGGGGACCGGGGAGCTGTTTTTT.

On this clonotype itself: Germline and junction disagree at one end, which may indicate a read error. This chain uses TRBV11-2 with TRBJ2-7, with unresolved D. Germline lookup yields CDR1 SGHAT and CDR2 FQNNGV. The CDR3 runs to 14 residues. This CDR3 reads CASNLRATSHEQYF. The CDR3, as DNA: TGTGCCAGCAACTTAAGGGCTACCTCCCACGAGCAGTACTTC. Drawing the rest from reference TRBV11-2 and TRBJ2-7, the complete variable domain is EAGVAQSPRYKIIEKRQSVAFWCNPISGHATLYWYQQILGQGPKLLIQFQNNGVVDDSQLPKDRFSAERLKGVDSTLKIQPAKLEDSAVYLCASNLRATSHEQYFGPGTRLTVT.

The chain links TRBV13 to TRBJ2-1, with D possibly TRBD2 on 5 matching bases. This CDR3 contains 17 residues. Germline V CDR1 and CDR2: PRHDT, FYEKMQ (reference sequence). Deletions cut 4 bases from V and 0 bases from J, with 16 bases between. The CDR3 region has the DNA TGTGCCAGCAGCTCTTACACTAGTGAACACTCCTACAATGAGCAGTTCTTC. Residues: CASSSYTSEHSYNEQFF.